These 10 T cell receptor beta chains share one sample of origin, sequenced in a study of regulatory T cells in long-lasting Graves disease. CDR3 regions were amplified by Arm-PCR using iRepertoire HTBI primers to build TCR beta libraries. TCRdb itself ran the multiplex PCR reads through MiXCR, one entry per CDR3 protein. This sample has a few hundred thousand distinct CDR3 sequences; approximately 15% occur once, and the top ten carry approximately 17%. Documented time point: newly diagnosed GD, antithyroid drugs for less than 3 months. RNA isolated from PBMCs was used to make the TCR library. These same records also appear under a second study, on T cells in Graves' hyperthyroidism and ophthalmopathy.

This specimen consisted of peripheral blood mononuclear cells (PBMCs), obtained at new diagnosis, from a patient treated with antithyroid drugs. These receptors were collected from a woman in her 50s with Graves disease.

This clonotype has a count of ten or more. The V and J genes are TRBV6-1 and TRBJ2-1, with D tentatively TRBD2 (5 bases). Germline loops: CDR1 MNHNS, CDR2 SASEGT. The CDR3 runs 15 residues. V was clipped by 6 bases and J by 0 bases, with 12 bases between them. CDR3 residues: CASSGGPSSYNEQFF. For the CDR3, the DNA is TGTGCCAGCAGCGGCGGGCCAAGCTCCTACAATGAGCAGTTCTTC.

This clonotype turned up a few times. This chain connects TRBV10-3 to TRBJ2-3; 9 positions match TRBD2. Per the germline V gene, CDR1 is ENHRY and CDR2 is SYGVKD. With V trimmed by 4 bases and J by 4 bases, 9 bases remained unmatched. The CDR3 sequence is 16 residues long. CDR3 bases: TGTGCCATCAGTGGAGGGGCTAGCGGGACCCCAGATACGCAGTATTTT. Protein sequence: CAISGGASGTPDTQYF.

This clonotype was seen repeatedly, ten times or more. The chain links TRBV5-1 to TRBJ2-7; 12 bases match TRBD2. Germline trimming cut 4 bases from V and 2 bases from J; bases unmatched to any gene: 10. CDR1 is SGHRS, CDR2 YFSETQ, per germline. The CDR3 length is 17 residues. The CDR3 region is CASSIGTSGFSAYEQYF. Written as DNA, the CDR3 is TGCGCCAGCAGCATCGGGACTAGCGGGTTTAGTGCCTACGAGCAGTACTTC.

V and J are TRBV9 and TRBJ2-1, with D possibly being TRBD1 (6 bases). CDR1 and CDR2 from the germline V gene are SGDLS and YYNGEE. The CDR3 has 13 amino acids. V dropped 5 bases and J dropped 5 bases, with 11 bases sitting between them. CDR3 nucleotides: TGTGCCAGCAGTGACGGGACAAACAATGAGCAGTTCTTC. As protein: CASSDGTNNEQFF.

The table lists this clonotype with many counts. J is TRBJ1-1 and V is TRBV4-1, with 8 nucleotides matching TRBD1. CDR3 length: 17 residues. With 0 bases clipped from V and 4 bases from J, the junction kept 10 bases outside the gene matches. From germline, CDR1 is MGHRA and CDR2 YSYEKL. Written as DNA, the CDR3 is TGCGCCAGCAGCCAAGATGACAGGGGTAGGGTAGTCACTGAAGCTTTCTTT. Translated: CASSQDDRGRVVTEAFF.

In this sample, this clonotype turned up many times. This rearrangement joins TRBV28 to TRBJ2-7; possibly TRBD1 for D (6 bases). Trimming left V 5 bases short and J 3 bases short, with 11 bases between. This CDR3 region has 13 residues. Germline lookup yields CDR1 MDHEN and CDR2 SYDVKM. CDR3 region: CASSHRGIYEQYF. The CDR3 nucleotides are TGTGCCAGCAGTCATAGGGGGATCTACGAGCAGTACTTC.

This chain links TRBV6-5 with TRBJ2-1; D perhaps matches TRBD1 (6 bases). Trimming took off 4 bases at V and 7 bases at J, with 14 bases between the two ends. Per the germline V gene, CDR1 is MNHEY and CDR2 is SVGAGI. The CDR3 has 14 residues. CDR3 nucleotides: TGTGCCAGCAGTTTGAACAGGGCGACGAATGAGCAGTTCTTC. Translated: CASSLNRATNEQFF.

This clonotype was seen more than once but under ten times. This chain connects TRBV5-1 to TRBJ1-5; TRBD1 aligns across 10 bases. The J segment lost 5 bases and the V segment lost 2 bases, leaving 4 bases of the junction unmatched. The CDR3 spans 15 residues. Germline V gene lookup returns CDR1 SGHRS and CDR2 YFSETQ. The CDR3 loop reads CASSFGGTGDQPQHF. CDR3 in DNA: TGCGCCAGCAGCTTTGGGGGGACAGGGGATCAGCCCCAGCATTTT.

This sequence joins TRBV29-1 and TRBJ1-2, with D unclear. V lost 5 bases, J lost 0 bases, and 13 bases lay in between. Germline CDR1 reads SQVTM; CDR2 reads ANQGSEA. CDR3 length equals 14 residues. The CDR3 DNA sequence: TGCAGCGTTCGTAGGCAGACAACTAACTATGGCTACACCTTC. It specifies CSVRRQTTNYGYTF.

This rearrangement joins TRBV25-1 to TRBJ2-3; 7 bases line up with TRBD1. CDR1 is MGHDK and CDR2 is SYGVNS in the germline V gene. The CDR3 loop spans 13 amino acids. V was clipped by 9 bases and J by 2 bases; unmatched bases: 5. The CDR3 DNA is TGTGCCAGTGAGACAGGGTTCACAGATACGCAGTATTTT. Its protein is CASETGFTDTQYF.